The TCR beta chain under discussion was sequenced for a study of control samples from healthy donors and cancer patients. Repertoires were generated with immunoSEQ multiplex PCR, while TCRdb's copy carries only in-frame clones and drops some. This sample has 70,000 to 100,000 clones, with around 90% found just once. The V end was cut by 5 bases, the J end by 6 bases, with 13 bases between. The germline V gene encodes CDR1 LNHDA and CDR2 SQIVND (reference sequence). The CDR3 covers 13 residues. This sequence originates from an older woman with head and neck cancer. The sample comprised PBMCs. J is TRBJ1-2 and V is TRBV19; maybe TRBD1 (6 bases). The CDR3: CASSPRDINGYTF. The CDR3 region has the DNA TGTGCCAGTAGTCCCCGGGACATAAATGGCTACACCTTC.